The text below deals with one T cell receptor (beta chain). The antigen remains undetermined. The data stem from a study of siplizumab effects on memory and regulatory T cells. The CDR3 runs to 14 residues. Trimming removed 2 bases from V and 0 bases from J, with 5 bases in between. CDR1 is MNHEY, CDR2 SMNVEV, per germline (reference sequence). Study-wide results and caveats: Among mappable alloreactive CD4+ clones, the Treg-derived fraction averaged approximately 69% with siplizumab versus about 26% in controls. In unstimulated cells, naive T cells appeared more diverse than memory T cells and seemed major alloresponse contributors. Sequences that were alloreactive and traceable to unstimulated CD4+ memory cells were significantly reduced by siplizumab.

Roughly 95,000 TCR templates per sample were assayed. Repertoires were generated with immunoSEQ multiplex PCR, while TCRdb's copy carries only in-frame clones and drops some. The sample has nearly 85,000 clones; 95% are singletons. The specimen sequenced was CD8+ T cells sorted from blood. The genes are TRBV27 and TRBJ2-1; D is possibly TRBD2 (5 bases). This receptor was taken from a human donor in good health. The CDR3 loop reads CASSLAGSYNEQFF. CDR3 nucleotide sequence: TGTGCCAGCAGTTTAGCGGGCTCCTACAATGAGCAGTTCTTC.